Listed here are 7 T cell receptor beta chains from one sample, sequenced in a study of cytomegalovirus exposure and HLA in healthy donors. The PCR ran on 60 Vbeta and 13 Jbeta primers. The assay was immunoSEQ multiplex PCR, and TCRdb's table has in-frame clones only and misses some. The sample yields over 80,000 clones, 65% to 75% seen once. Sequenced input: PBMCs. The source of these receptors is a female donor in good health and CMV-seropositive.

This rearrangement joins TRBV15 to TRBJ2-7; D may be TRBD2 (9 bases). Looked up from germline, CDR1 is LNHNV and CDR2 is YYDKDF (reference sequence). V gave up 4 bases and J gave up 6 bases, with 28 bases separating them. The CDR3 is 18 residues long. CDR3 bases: TGTGCCACCAGCAACCGACAGGGGCATACTAGCGGGTCTGGCGAGCAGTACTTC. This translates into CATSNRQGHTSGSGEQYF.

As DNA, the CDR3 is TGTGCCAGCAGCGGGCGATCGAGCGGGAGGAACTATGAGCAGTTCTTC. It codes for CASSGRSSGRNYEQFF. The chain recombines TRBV9 with TRBJ2-1; 9 bases are a match to TRBD2. The CDR3 is 16 residues long. Germline V lookup: CDR1 SGDLS, CDR2 YYNGEE. V gave up 3 bases and J gave up 8 bases; unmatched junction bases: 12.

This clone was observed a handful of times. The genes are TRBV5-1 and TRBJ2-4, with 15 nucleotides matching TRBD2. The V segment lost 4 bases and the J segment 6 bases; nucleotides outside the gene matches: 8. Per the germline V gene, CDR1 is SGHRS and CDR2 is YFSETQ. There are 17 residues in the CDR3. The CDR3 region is CASSPGTSGRRGNIQYF. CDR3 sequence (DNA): TGCGCCAGCAGCCCTGGGACTAGCGGGAGGAGAGGAAACATTCAGTACTTC.

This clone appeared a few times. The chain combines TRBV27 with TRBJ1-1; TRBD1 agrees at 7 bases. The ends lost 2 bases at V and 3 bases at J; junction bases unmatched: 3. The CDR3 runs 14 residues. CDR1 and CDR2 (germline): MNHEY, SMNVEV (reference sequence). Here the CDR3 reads CASSLQGDYTEAFF. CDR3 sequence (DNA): TGTGCCAGCAGTTTACAGGGGGATTACACTGAAGCTTTCTTT.

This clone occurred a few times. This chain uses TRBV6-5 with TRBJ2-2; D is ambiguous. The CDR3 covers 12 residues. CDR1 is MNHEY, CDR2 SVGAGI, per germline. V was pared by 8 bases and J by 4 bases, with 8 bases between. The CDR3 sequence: CASQTGTGELFF. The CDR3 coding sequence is TGTGCCAGCCAAACCGGCACCGGGGAGCTGTTTTTT.

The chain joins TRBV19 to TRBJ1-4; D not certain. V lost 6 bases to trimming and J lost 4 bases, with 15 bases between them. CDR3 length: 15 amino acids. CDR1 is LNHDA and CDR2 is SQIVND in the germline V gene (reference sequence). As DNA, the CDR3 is TGTGCCAGTAGGCGGGCGGGCCCCGATAATGAAAAACTGTTTTTT. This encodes CASRRAGPDNEKLFF.

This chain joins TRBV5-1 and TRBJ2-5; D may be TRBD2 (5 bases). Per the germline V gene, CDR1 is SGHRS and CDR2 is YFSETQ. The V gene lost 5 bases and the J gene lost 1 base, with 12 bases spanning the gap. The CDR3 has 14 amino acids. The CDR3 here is CASSFGRGQETQYF. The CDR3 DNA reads TGCGCCAGCAGTTTTGGACGGGGCCAAGAGACCCAGTACTTC. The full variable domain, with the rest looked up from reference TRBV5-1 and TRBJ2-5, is KAGVTQTPRYLIKTRGQQVTLSCSPISGHRSVSWYQQTPGQGLQFLFEYFSETQRNKGNFPGRFSGRQFSNSRSEMNVSTLELGDSALYLCASSFGRGQETQYFGPGTRLLVL.